This is a list of T cell receptor beta chains from one sample in a study of T cells in Graves' hyperthyroidism and ophthalmopathy. In TCRdb, the multiplex PCR reads were re-called with MiXCR into one record per CDR3 protein. This table has hundreds of thousands of distinct CDR3 sequences, nearly 45% appearing once. The material sequenced was peripheral blood or thyroid tissue (not recorded which). The receptors derive from an adult man with Graves' disease, either hyperthyroidism or ophthalmopathy (not recorded which). CDR3s include the opening cysteine and the closing phenylalanine or tryptophan. D genes are given only for firm matches. Only some rows state a clone size, as once, few, many or a class for expanded clones.

clone_size,j_call,d_call,v_call,cdr3_aa,cdr3_nt
-,TRBJ1-5,-,TRBV13,CASSEQNQPQHF,TGTGCCAGCAGCGAACAGAATCAGCCCCAGCATTTT
many,TRBJ1-3,TRBD1,TRBV7-2,CASRRTGTGNTIYF,TGTGCCAGCAGGCGGACAGGGACTGGAAACACCATATATTTT
-,TRBJ2-7,TRBD2,TRBV7-9,CASSVAGTSGRNYEQYF,TGTGCCAGCAGCGTTGCGGGGACTAGCGGGAGGAACTACGAGCAGTACTTC
-,TRBJ1-5,-,TRBV7-2,CAWSVRGGNQPQHF,TGTGCCTGGAGTGTCAGGGGAGGCAATCAGCCCCAGCATTTT
many,TRBJ2-7,-,TRBV15,CATSRARTYEQYF,TGTGCCACCAGCAGAGCCCGGACCTACGAGCAGTACTTC
few,TRBJ1-1,TRBD1,TRBV29-1,CSQRRLAGGNTEAFF,TGCAGCCAACGCCGATTGGCAGGGGGGAACACTGAAGCTTTCTTT
-,TRBJ1-4,TRBD1,TRBV14,CASSQNRGPREKLFF,TGTGCCAGCAGCCAGAACAGGGGGCCGCGTGAAAAACTGTTTTTT
-,TRBJ1-4,-,TRBV20-1,CSAANGVKTNEKLFF,TGCAGTGCTGCAAACGGGGTTAAAACTAATGAAAAACTGTTTTTT
-,TRBJ1-2,-,TRBV7-8,CASSSRVSWPYGYTF,TGTGCCAGCAGCTCCCGGGTCAGCTGGCCGTATGGCTACACCTTC
-,TRBJ2-7,-,TRBV29-1,CSVLPRGGDYEQYF,TGCAGCGTTTTACCTCGGGGCGGCGACTACGAGCAGTACTTC
-,TRBJ1-2,-,TRBV7-8,CASSLNGENYGCTF,TGTGCCAGCAGCTTAAACGGGGAGAACTATGGCTGCACCTTC
-,TRBJ1-1,TRBD1,TRBV5-5,CASSLMATGGSAFF,TGTGCCAGCAGCTTGATGGCGACAGGGGGGTCAGCTTTCTTT
-,TRBJ2-6,-,TRBV10-3,CAISDRGQSGANVLTF,TGTGCCATCAGTGACCGCGGACAGTCTGGGGCCAACGTCCTGACTTTC
many,TRBJ2-5,-,TRBV25-1,CASSQVNTPIMAAVQETQYF,TGTGCCAGCAGCCAAGTGAATACCCCGATCATGGCGGCAGTCCAAGAGACCCAGTACTTC
-,TRBJ1-1,-,TRBV7-6,CASSQSRRGSEAFF,TGTGCCAGCAGCCAAAGTCGTAGAGGGTCTGAAGCTTTCTTT
-,TRBJ1-2,-,TRBV4-1,CASSQDKVGRNYGYTF,TGCGCCAGCAGCCAAGACAAAGTTGGGCGGAACTATGGCTACACCTTC
few,TRBJ1-2,TRBD1,TRBV20-1,CSASPRQGYYGYTF,TGCAGTGCTAGCCCCCGACAGGGATATTATGGCTACACCTTC
-,TRBJ2-7,-,TRBV29-1,CSVETAYEQYF,TGCAGCGTTGAGACAGCCTACGAGCAGTACTTC
few,TRBJ1-5,-,TRBV25-1,CAWAMGGRNQPQHF,TGTGCCTGGGCGATGGGGGGGCGAAATCAGCCCCAGCATTTT
many,TRBJ2-7,-,TRBV20-1,CSATPRDAGEQYF,TGCAGTGCTACGCCCCGGGACGCAGGCGAGCAGTACTTC
many,TRBJ1-5,-,TRBV2,CASSPSGNQPQHF,TGTGCCAGCAGTCCCAGTGGCAATCAGCCCCAGCATTTT
many,TRBJ1-4,-,TRBV7-6,CASSQPAEGGEKLFF,TGTGCCAGCAGCCAACCGGCAGAAGGGGGTGAAAAACTGTTTTTT
few,TRBJ1-5,-,TRBV20-1,CSARDRQRSNQPQHF,TGCAGTGCTAGAGATAGGCAGCGTAGCAATCAGCCCCAGCATTTT
few,TRBJ2-5,TRBD2,TRBV2,CASRIAGGPRETQYF,TGTGCCAGCAGAATAGCGGGGGGGCCTCGAGAGACCCAGTACTTC
few,TRBJ1-1,-,TRBV9,CASSVGGRLNTEAFF,TGTGCCAGCAGCGTAGGAGGCAGATTGAACACTGAAGCTTTCTTT
-,TRBJ1-4,TRBD1,TRBV7-2,CASSPALRGPNEKLFF,TGTGCCAGCAGCCCCGCCCTCAGGGGGCCTAATGAAAAACTGTTTTTT
-,TRBJ2-5,-,TRBV24-1,CATSDRTQYF,TGTGCCACCAGTGATCGGACCCAGTACTTC
-,TRBJ1-1,TRBD1,TRBV2,CASTPRTGGSGEAFF,TGTGCCAGCACTCCGCGGACAGGGGGCAGCGGGGAAGCTTTCTTT
once,TRBJ1-2,-,TRBV29-1,CSLVGKGHLGYTF,TGCAGCTTGGTTGGCAAGGGCCATTTGGGCTACACCTTC
few,TRBJ2-5,-,TRBV11-2,CASSLEQRPVQETQYF,TGTGCCAGCAGCTTAGAACAGAGGCCGGTACAAGAGACCCAGTACTTC
once,TRBJ1-2,TRBD1,TRBV9,CASSGTGGGYGYTF,TGTGCCAGCAGCGGGACAGGGGGTGGATATGGCTACACCTTC
-,TRBJ1-4,TRBD1,TRBV7-9,CASSLSRTGTEKLFF,TGTGCCAGCAGCTTATCCCGGACAGGGACTGAAAAACTGTTTTTT
many,TRBJ1-2,-,TRBV10-3,CAISESFGGVPYGYTF,TGTGCCATCAGTGAGTCGTTTGGTGGGGTTCCATATGGCTACACCTTC
-,TRBJ1-2,TRBD1,TRBV5-4,CASSYDRGWNGYTF,TGTGCCAGCAGCTATGACAGGGGTTGGAATGGCTACACCTTC
-,TRBJ1-2,TRBD1,TRBV7-9,CASSLGTDHGYTF,TGTGCCAGCAGCCTCGGGACAGATCATGGCTACACCTTC
once,TRBJ1-5,-,TRBV2,CASSPGGRSNQPQHF,TGTGCCAGCAGTCCCGGGGGAAGGAGTAATCAGCCCCAGCATTTT
-,TRBJ2-2,TRBD2,TRBV5-4,CASSLSGLAGVTGELFF,TGTGCCAGCAGCTTGTCGGGCCTAGCGGGAGTCACCGGGGAGCTGTTTTTT
-,TRBJ1-1,-,TRBV25-1,CASSLVGGKWIAEAFF,TGTGCCAGCAGCCTAGTTGGGGGGAAATGGATCGCTGAAGCTTTCTTT